This T cell receptor beta chain was identified in a study of cytomegalovirus exposure and HLA in healthy donors. Study results and caveats: Most CMV-associated TCR beta chains appeared HLA-restricted in a later analysis. A likely sequencing artifact accounted for one observed cluster of highly shared sequence variants.

This clone was seen more than once but under ten times. Its matching antigen is unknown. Germline V lookup: CDR1 MDHEN, CDR2 SYDVKM. V shed 7 bases, J shed 8 bases, and the junction held 5 bases outside the gene matches. The CDR3 is made up of 13 amino acids. Vbeta (60) and Jbeta (13) primers were used in the PCR. Measured with immunoSEQ multiplex PCR; TCRdb has only the in-frame clones, and not every one. Of under 200,000 clones in the sample, about 79% were seen once. The chain uses TRBV28 and TRBJ2-1; 10 bases are shared with TRBD1. The TCR comes from a man over 45 in good health and CMV-seropositive. The material sequenced was PBMCs. The CDR3 coding sequence is TGTGCCAGCACTTCAGGACAGGGGGATGAGCAGTTCTTC. This gives the protein CASTSGQGDEQFF.